This TCR beta chain came from a study of blood T cell repertoires in COVID-19. This clone was counted a single time. This CDR3 comprises 13 residues. The germline V gene encodes CDR1 PRHDT and CDR2 FYEKMQ (reference sequence). With V trimmed by 4 bases and J by 8 bases, 4 bases remained unmatched. Source study methods: Amplification of reference gene primers provided the estimated nucleated cell counts. TCRdb's table, derived via immunoSEQ multiplex PCR, lists solely in-frame clones and lacks some. V, J and clone size were drawn from that table, and D and trimming were deduced from the DNA. In the table there are 110,000 or so clones, roughly 80% of which are singletons.

The receptor comes from a woman aged 80 or older with acute or convalescent COVID-19. The chain couples TRBV13 to TRBJ2-1, with 8 bases aligning to TRBD2. The sample comprised peripheral blood. The CDR3 DNA is TGTGCCAGCAGCTGGGGACTAGTCCATGAGCAGTTCTTC. Protein sequence: CASSWGLVHEQFF.